Sequencing of this T cell receptor (beta chain) was carried out in a study of beta chain features in type 1 diabetes. CDR1 is SGDLS and CDR2 is YYNGEE in the germline V gene. The length of the CDR3 is 17 residues. V trimming: 4 bases; J trimming: 3 bases; junction bases outside the gene matches: 14. Purities in excess of 95% were seen in all sorted populations. Expressed TCRB transcripts got sequenced, as all isolated RNA was reverse transcribed. The method was immunoSEQ multiplex PCR; TCRdb's version includes in-frame clones alone and lacks a portion of them. This table has nearly 350,000 clones, over 7% appearing once. Study outcomes and limitations: There was a moderate but significant shortening of TCRB CDR3s in all four CD4+ subsets of Type 1 diabetes patients. Comparison showed that naive, central memory and Treg TCRB repertoires appeared more similar among patients than among healthy donors.

This clone was observed a handful of times. Its specificity is unknown. Sequencing was performed on central memory CD4+ T cells from blood. The clonotype was recovered from a man under 40 with type 1 diabetes. This chain connects TRBV9 to TRBJ2-3, with 7 bases fitting TRBD2. The CDR3 spells CASSSQPGGGATDTQYF. The CDR3 DNA reads TGTGCCAGCAGCTCCCAGCCCGGCGGGGGTGCAACAGATACGCAGTATTTT.